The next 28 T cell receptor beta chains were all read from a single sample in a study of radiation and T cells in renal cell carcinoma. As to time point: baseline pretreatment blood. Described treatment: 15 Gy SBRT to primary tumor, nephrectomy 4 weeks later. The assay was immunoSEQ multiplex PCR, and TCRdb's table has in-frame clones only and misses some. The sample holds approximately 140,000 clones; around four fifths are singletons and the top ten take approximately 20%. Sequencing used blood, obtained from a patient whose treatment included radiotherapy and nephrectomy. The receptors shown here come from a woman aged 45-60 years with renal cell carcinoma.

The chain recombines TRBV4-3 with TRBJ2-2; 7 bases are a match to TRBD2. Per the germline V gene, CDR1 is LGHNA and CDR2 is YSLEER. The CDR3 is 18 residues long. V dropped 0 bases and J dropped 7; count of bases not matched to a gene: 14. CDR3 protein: CASSQEWGGSVHSGELFF. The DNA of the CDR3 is TGCGCCAGCAGCCAAGAGTGGGGCGGGAGTGTTCATAGCGGGGAGCTGTTTTTT.

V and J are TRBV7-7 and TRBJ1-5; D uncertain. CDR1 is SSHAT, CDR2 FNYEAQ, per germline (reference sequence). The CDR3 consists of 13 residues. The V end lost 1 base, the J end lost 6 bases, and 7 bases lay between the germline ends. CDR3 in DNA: TGTGCCAGCAGCTTAGGGCGGACTCAGCCCCAGCATTTT. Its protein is CASSLGRTQPQHF. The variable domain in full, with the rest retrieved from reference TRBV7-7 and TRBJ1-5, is GAGVSQSPRYKVTKRGQDVTLRCDPISSHATLYWYQQALGQGPEFLTYFNYEAQPDKSGLPSDRFSAERPEGSISTLTIQRTEQRDSAMYRCASSLGRTQPQHFGDGTRLSIL.

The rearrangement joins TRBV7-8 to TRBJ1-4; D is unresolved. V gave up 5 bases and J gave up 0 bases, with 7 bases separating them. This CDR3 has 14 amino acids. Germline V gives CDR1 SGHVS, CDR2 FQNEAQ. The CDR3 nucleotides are TGTGCCAGCAGCGTTTACGCAACTAATGAAAAACTGTTTTTT. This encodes CASSVYATNEKLFF.

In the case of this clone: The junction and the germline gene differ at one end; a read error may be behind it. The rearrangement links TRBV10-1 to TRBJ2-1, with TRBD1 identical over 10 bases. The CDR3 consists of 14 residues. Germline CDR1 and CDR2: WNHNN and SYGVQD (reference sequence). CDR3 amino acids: CASREGTGAHEQFF. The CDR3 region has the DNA TGCGCCAGCCGTGAAGGGACAGGGGCTCATGAGCAGTTCTTC.

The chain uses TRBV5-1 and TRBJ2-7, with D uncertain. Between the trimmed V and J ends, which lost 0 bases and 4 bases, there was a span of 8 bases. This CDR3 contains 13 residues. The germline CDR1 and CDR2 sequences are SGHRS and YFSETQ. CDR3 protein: CASSLEGMYEQYF. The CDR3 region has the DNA TGCGCCAGCAGCTTGGAGGGTATGTACGAGCAGTACTTC.

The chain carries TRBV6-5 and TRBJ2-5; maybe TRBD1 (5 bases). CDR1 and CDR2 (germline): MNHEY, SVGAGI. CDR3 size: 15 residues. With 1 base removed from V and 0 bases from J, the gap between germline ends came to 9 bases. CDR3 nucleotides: TGTGCCAGCAGTTACTTGGGGCAGAACCAAGAGACCCAGTACTTC. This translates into CASSYLGQNQETQYF.

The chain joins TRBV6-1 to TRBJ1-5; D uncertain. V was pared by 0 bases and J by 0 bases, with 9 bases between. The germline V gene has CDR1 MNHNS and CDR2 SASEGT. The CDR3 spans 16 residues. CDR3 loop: CASSEATAHSNQPQHF. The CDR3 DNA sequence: TGTGCCAGCAGTGAAGCTACAGCTCATAGCAATCAGCCCCAGCATTTT.

This chain's CDR3 is CASSLTGGDFNTEAFF. The CDR3 region has the DNA TGCGCCAGCAGCTTGACAGGAGGGGATTTTAACACTGAAGCTTTCTTT. J is TRBJ1-1 and V is TRBV5-1; the D gene is possibly TRBD1 (5 bases). The V end was cut by 1 base, the J end by 2 bases, with 15 bases between. The V gene's germline CDR1 is SGHRS and CDR2 YFSETQ. The CDR3 loop spans 16 amino acids.

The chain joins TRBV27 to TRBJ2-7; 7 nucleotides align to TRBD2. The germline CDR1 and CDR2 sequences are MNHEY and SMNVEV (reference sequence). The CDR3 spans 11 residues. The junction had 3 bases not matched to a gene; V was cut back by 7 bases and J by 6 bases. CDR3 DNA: TGTGCCAGCAAAACTAGCGTCGAGCAGTACTTC. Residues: CASKTSVEQYF.

The CDR3 nucleotides are TGTGCCAGCAGTTACGACGGGGGGCGCACCGGGGAGCTGTTTTTT. Translation: CASSYDGGRTGELFF. The V call is TRBV6-6, the J call TRBJ2-2; possible D gene TRBD2, 7 bases. V was cut by 2 bases and J by 4 bases, with 11 bases left in between. This CDR3 is 15 amino acids long. Per germline, CDR1 MNHNY and CDR2 SVGAGI (reference sequence).

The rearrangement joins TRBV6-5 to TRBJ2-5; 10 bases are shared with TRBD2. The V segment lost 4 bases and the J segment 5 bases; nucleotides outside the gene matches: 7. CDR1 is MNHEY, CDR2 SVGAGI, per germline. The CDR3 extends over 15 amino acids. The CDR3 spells CASSLERGGRETQYF. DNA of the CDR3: TGTGCCAGCAGTTTAGAGCGGGGGGGCAGGGAGACCCAGTACTTC.

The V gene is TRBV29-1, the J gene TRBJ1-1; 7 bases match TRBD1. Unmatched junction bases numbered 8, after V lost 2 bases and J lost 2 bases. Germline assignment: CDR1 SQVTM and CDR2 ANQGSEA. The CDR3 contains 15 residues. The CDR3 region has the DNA TGCAGCGTTGAAACTTCCGGGACAGATAACACTGAAGCTTTCTTT. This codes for CSVETSGTDNTEAFF.

The CDR3, as DNA: TGTGCCAGCAGCGAAGGACGGAACACTGAAGCTTTCTTT. Its translation: CASSEGRNTEAFF. V usage is TRBV5-4 and J usage is TRBJ1-1, with unresolved D. The V end was cut by 4 bases, the J end by 1 base, with 8 bases between. Looked up from germline, CDR1 is SGHNT and CDR2 is YYREEE (reference sequence). This CDR3 is built from 13 residues.

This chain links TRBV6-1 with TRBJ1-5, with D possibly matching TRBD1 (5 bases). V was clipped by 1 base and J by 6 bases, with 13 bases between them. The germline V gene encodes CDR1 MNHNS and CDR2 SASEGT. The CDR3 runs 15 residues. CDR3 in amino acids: CASSEVRVRSQPQHF. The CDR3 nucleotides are TGTGCCAGCAGTGAAGTCAGGGTGAGGAGTCAGCCCCAGCATTTT.

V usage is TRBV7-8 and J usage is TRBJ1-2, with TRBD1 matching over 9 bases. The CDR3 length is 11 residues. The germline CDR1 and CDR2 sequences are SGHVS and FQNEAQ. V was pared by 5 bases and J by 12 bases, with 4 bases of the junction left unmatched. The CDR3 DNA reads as TGTGCCAGCAGCACCGGGACAGGGCACACCTTC. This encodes CASSTGTGHTF.

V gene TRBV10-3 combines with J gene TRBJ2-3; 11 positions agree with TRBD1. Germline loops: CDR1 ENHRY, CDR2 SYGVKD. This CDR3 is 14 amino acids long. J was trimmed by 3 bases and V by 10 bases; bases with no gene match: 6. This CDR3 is CASMDRGRTDTQYF. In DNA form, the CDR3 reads TGTGCCAGCATGGACAGGGGGCGGACAGATACGCAGTATTTT.

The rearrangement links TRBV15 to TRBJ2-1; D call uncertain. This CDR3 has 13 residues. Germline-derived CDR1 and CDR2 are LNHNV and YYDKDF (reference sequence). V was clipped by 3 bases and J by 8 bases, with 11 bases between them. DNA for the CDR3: TGTGCCACCAGCAGGGTCTCGTCCTATGAGCAGTTCTTC. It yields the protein CATSRVSSYEQFF.

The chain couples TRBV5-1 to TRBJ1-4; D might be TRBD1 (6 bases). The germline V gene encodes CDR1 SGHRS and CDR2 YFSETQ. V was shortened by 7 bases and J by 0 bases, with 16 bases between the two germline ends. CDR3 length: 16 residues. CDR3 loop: CASSLGQPTTNEKLFF. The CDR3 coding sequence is TGCGCCAGCTCGCTTGGACAGCCAACAACTAATGAAAAACTGTTTTTT.

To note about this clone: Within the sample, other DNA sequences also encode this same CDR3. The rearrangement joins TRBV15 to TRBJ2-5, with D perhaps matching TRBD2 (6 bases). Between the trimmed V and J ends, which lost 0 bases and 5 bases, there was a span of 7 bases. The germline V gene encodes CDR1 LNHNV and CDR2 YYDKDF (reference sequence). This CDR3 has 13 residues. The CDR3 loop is CATSRDLAETQYF. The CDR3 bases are TGTGCCACCAGCAGAGATCTAGCGGAGACCCAGTACTTC. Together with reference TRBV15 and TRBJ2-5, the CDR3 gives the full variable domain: DAMVIQNPRYQVTQFGKPVTLSCSQTLNHNVMYWYQQKSSQAPKLLFHYYDKDFNNEADTPDNFQSRRPNTSFCFLDIRSPGLGDTAMYLCATSRDLAETQYFGPGTRLLVL.

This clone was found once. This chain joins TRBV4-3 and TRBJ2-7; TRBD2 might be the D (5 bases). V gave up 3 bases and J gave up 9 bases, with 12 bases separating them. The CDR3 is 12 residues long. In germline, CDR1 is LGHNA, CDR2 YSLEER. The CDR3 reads CASSQVRERQYF. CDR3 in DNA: TGCGCCAGCAGCCAGGTGAGGGAAAGGCAGTACTTC.

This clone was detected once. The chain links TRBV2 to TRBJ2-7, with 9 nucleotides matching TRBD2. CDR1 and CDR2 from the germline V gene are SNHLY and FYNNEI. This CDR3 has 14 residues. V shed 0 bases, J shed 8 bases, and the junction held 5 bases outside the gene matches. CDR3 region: CASSEARTSDKQYF. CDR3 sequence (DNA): TGTGCCAGCAGTGAAGCGAGGACTAGCGATAAGCAGTACTTC.

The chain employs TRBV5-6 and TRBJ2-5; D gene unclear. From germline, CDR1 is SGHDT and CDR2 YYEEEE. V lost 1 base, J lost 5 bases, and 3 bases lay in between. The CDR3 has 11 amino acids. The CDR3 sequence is CASSLLETQYF. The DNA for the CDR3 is TGTGCCAGCAGCTTGTTGGAGACCCAGTACTTC.

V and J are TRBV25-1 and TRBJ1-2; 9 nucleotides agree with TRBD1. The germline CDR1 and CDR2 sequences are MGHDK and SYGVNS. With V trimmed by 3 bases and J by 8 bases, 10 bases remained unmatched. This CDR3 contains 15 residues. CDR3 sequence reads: CASSDPGQGFGGYTF. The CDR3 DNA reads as TGTGCCAGCAGTGACCCGGGACAGGGATTCGGGGGCTACACCTTC.

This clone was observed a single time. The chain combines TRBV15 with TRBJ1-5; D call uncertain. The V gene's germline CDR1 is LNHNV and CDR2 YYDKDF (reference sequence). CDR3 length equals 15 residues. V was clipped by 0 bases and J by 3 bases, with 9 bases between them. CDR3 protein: CATSRDSGVNQPQHF. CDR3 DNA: TGTGCCACCAGCAGAGATTCCGGGGTCAATCAGCCCCAGCATTTT.

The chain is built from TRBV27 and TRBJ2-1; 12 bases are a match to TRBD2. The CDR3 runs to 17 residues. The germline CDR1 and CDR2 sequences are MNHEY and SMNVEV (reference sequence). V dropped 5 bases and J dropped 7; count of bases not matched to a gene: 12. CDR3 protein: CASSPWPSGRGRNEQFF. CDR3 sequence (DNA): TGTGCCAGCAGTCCGTGGCCTAGCGGGAGGGGTCGTAATGAGCAGTTCTTC.

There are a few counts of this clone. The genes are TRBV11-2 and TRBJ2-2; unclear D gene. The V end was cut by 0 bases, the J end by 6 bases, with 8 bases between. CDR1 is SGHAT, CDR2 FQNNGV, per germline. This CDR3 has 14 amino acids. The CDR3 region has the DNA TGTGCCAGCAGCTTAGAGTTACCACCCGGGGAGCTGTTTTTT. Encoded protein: CASSLELPPGELFF. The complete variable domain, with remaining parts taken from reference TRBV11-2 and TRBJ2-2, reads EAGVAQSPRYKIIEKRQSVAFWCNPISGHATLYWYQQILGQGPKLLIQFQNNGVVDDSQLPKDRFSAERLKGVDSTLKIQPAKLEDSAVYLCASSLELPPGELFFGEGSRLTVL.

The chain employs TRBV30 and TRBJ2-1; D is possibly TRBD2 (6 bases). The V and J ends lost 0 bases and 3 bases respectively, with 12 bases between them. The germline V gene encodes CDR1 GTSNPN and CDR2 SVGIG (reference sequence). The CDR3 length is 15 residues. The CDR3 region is CAWSVGSSGYNEQFF. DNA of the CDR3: TGTGCCTGGAGTGTGGGGAGTAGCGGCTACAATGAGCAGTTCTTC.

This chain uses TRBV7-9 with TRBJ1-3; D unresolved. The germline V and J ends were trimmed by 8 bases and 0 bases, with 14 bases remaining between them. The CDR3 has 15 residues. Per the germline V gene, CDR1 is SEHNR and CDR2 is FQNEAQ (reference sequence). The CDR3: CASGGFLSSGNTIYF. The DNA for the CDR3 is TGTGCCAGCGGTGGGTTCCTTTCCTCTGGAAACACCATATATTTT.